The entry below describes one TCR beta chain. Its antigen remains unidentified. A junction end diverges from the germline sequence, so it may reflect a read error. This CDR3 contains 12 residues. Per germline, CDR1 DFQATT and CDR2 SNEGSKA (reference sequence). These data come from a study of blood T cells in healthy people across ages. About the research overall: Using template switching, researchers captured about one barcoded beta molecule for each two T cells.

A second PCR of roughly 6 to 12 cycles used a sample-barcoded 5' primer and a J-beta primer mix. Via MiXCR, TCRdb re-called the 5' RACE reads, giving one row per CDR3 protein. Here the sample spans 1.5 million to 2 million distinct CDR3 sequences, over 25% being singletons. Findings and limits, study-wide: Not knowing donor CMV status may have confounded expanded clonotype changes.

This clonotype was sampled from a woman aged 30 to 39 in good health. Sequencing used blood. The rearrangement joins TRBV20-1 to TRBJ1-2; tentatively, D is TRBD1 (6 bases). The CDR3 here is CRARTENYGYTF. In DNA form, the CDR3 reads TGCAGGGCTAGGACAGAAAACTATGGCTACACCTTC.